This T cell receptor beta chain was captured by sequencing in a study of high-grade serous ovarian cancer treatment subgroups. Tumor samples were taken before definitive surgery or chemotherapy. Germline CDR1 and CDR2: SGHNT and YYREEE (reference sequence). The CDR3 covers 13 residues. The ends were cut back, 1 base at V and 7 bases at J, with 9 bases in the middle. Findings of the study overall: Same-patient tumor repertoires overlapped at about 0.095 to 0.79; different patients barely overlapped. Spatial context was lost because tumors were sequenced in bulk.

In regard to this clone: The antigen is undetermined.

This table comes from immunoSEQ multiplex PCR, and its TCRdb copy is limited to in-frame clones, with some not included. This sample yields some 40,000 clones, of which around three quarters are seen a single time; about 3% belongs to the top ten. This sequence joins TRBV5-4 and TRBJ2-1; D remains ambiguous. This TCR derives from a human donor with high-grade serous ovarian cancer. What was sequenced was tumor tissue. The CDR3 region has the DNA TGTGCCAGCAGCTTGCCCTCGTTGAATGAGCAGTTCTTC. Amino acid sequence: CASSLPSLNEQFF.